This T cell receptor beta chain was identified in a study of CD8+CD57+ T cells in acquired aplastic anemia (dated 2018 in TCRdb). For the study in its entirety: Extracted DNA from sorted CD4+ and CD8+ cells averaged approximately 3 ug, ranging from 0.2 to 27.4 ug. A CD8+CD57+ expansion meant a frequency higher than the mean frequency seen in healthy subjects.

Flow cytometry had shown CD8+CD57+ cell expansion in the patients selected for sequencing. All patients had severe acquired aplastic anemia diagnosed by International Study of Aplastic Anemia and Agranulocytosis and Camitta criteria. Patients had received no therapy at the time of blood sampling. In this study, sorted CD4+ and CD8+ T cells from the blood of healthy subjects and of severe aplastic anemia patients had their TCR repertoires deep-sequenced. Patients were enrolled in the USA under clinicaltrials.gov protocols 00001620, 01623167, 00001397, 00071045, 00081523 and 00961064. Ficoll-Paque density gradient centrifugation was used to isolate peripheral blood mononuclear cells. Before DNA extraction, CD4+ and CD8+ T cells were sorted by FACS or by magnetic beads. On the study overall, not on this receptor specifically: About 30 CD8+ CDR3 sequences were found in both patients and controls but appeared to be highly expressed in patients and within the immunodominant clones of the patients. CD8+ Simpson's diversity did not differ significantly between patients and healthy controls (P=0.060).

This clonotype was found a few times. Its recognized antigen is unknown. No much larger clone exists at a distance of one base, and base qualities are not known. The CDR3 runs 14 residues from the cysteine to the phenylalanine. Kept here is only the CDR3 DNA, which spans 42 bases and is read in frame from base 1. CDR1 MDHEN and CDR2 SYDVKM were looked up in the germline V gene. V is shortened by 4 bases, J by 1 base, and the region joining them spans 9 bases. Genomic DNA was used as template for profiling of TCR beta VDJ combinations and CDR3 sequences. An Illumina HiSeq 2000 was used for TCR repertoire sequencing. On the authors' methods: TRBV/TRBJ rearrangement plots, CDR3 size and DJ length profiles, and Simpson's diversity index were used to evaluate the repertoires. The most abundant DNA sequence in the deep sequencing data was defined as the immunodominant clone. CDR3 amino acid sequences were screened for sharing across subjects and compared with published repertoires and the VDJdb database. The raw public reads went through TCRdb reprocessing: fastp at Q25, MiXCR clone calling, in-frame beta chains kept. CDR3 protein duplicates are merged, each entry listing the most common genes and DNA. The V and J calls come from TCRdb's annotation, not from the publication. The sample yields roughly 260,000 distinct CDR3 sequences; roughly half were counted once. The ten largest clones add up to 7.8% of the sample.

Sequencing input: sorted CD4+, CD8+, or CD8+CD57+ T cells (not recorded which) from PBMCs. The TCR sequence derives from a human donor with aplastic anemia. The chain was built from TRBV28 and TRBJ2-3; possibly the D gene is TRBD1, per 6 matching bases. This receptor has the CDR3 CASSWRQGTDTQYF. The DNA sequence is TGTGCCAGCAGTTGGAGACAGGGCACAGATACGCAGTATTTT.